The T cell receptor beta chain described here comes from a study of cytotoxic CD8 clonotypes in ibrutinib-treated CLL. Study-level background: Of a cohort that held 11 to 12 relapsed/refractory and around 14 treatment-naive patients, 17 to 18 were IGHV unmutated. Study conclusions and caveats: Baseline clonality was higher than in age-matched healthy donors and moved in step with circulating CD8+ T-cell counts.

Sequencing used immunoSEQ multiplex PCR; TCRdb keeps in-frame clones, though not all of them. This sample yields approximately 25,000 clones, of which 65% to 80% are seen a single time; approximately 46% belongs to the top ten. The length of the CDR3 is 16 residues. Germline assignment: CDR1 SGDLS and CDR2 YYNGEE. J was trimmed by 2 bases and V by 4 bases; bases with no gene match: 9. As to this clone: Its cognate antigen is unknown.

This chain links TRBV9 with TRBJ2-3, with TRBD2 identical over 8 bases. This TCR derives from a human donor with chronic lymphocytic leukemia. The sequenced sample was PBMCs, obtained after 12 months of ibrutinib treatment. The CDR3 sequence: CASSLRGAFSTDTQYF. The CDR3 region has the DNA TGTGCCAGCAGCTTGCGGGGGGCCTTCTCCACAGATACGCAGTATTTT.